This T cell receptor (beta chain) appears in the sequencing data of a study of breast tumors, draining lymph nodes, adjacent tissues. Samples came from axillary lymph nodes draining the breast cancer. One entry per CDR3 protein results from TCRdb running MiXCR on the multiplex PCR reads. The data show 130,000 or so distinct CDR3 sequences, around 20% seen once. This clonotype was counted ten times or more. What it recognizes is unknown. Notes on the study in general: Luminal-like breast cancer showed significantly greater tumor-nontumor repertoire similarity than basal-like breast cancer did. Compared with lymph nodes, tumors were less diverse; compared with nontumor tissue, more. Most tumor T cells seemingly derive from lymph node, then expand in tumor.

The sample was axillary lymph node tissue. The sequence was obtained from a female donor with breast cancer. Some clones in this sample may be carry-over from other donors' samples.

This chain's CDR3 is CASTHDRYSNQPQHF. DNA of the CDR3: TGTGCCAGTACCCACGACCGGTATAGCAATCAGCCCCAGCATTTT. The chain couples TRBV19 to TRBJ1-5, with D hard to call. There are 15 residues in the CDR3. The V end lost 7 bases, the J end lost 0 bases, and 13 bases lay between the germline ends. CDR1 and CDR2 from the germline V gene are LNHDA and SQIVND (reference sequence).